This entry concerns a single T cell receptor beta chain. The antigen remains undetermined. Treatment of the sample: approximately 9-day PBMC culture with coronavirus spike peptide pools or control peptides (ViraFEST assay). The data are from a study of vaccination and CD4 T cells after COVID-19. Study in general: Each post-COVID sample was drawn after diagnosis, and the median interval was around 100 days (range 35 to 161).

At the Johns Hopkins FTIC core, DNA taken from cultured CD4+ T cells was sequenced by way of the Oncomine TCR Beta short-read assay. TCRdb recomputed calls from the PCR reads with MiXCR, one row per CDR3 protein. The table lists under 25,000 distinct CDR3 sequences, roughly 70% of them singletons. Germline V gene data show CDR1 as MDHEN and CDR2 as SYDVKM. This CDR3 has 12 amino acids. Trimming took off 10 bases at V and 6 bases at J, with 13 bases between the two ends. Study findings and constraints: Vaccine-specific clones in convalescent patients were spike mono-reactive in 304 of 307 cases.

The sample comprised CD4+ T cells from blood, cultured in vitro. V gene TRBV28 combines with J gene TRBJ1-5; D might be TRBD1 (5 bases). The TCR originated in a human donor who had recovered from COVID-19. The CDR3 protein is CATKQGSQPQHF. CDR3 nucleotide sequence: TGTGCCACTAAGCAGGGAAGTCAGCCCCAGCATTTT. The variable domain in full, completed from reference TRBV28 and TRBJ1-5, reads DVKVTQSSRYLVKRTGEKVFLECVQDMDHENMFWYRQDPGLGLRLIYFSYDVKMKEKGDIPEGYSVSREKKERFSLILESASTNQTSMYLCATKQGSQPQHFGDGTRLSIL.